Here is one T cell receptor beta chain with its context. Antigen unknown. The data originate from a study of shared clonotypes between healthy human individuals. Study summary: Researchers drew samples from two women and a few men aged 18 to 49. CD4 naive and memory got three plates each, CD8 naive two, CD8 memory one. Whole-study results and caveats: The genetic and exposure-history diversity represented was limited by few donors.

Germline CDR1 and CDR2: LNHDA and SQIVND (reference sequence). Unmatched junction bases numbered 2, after V lost 4 bases and J lost 6 bases. CDR3 length equals 13 residues. Using immunoSEQ multiplex PCR, the repertoire was profiled, and TCRdb retains in-frame clones only, with some absent. The data hold roughly 2.2 million clones, with just under 95% observed a single time. The TCR was taken from a young man in good health. Some clones in this sample may be carry-over from other donors' samples. The sample consisted of naive CD4+ T cells from PBMCs. Subset given: CD45RA+ positively selected. The rearrangement joins TRBV19 to TRBJ1-2; 10 nucleotides match TRBD1. The CDR3 DNA follows: TGTGCCAGTAGTAGGACAGGGGGAGATGGCTACACCTTC. Translated, it gives CASSRTGGDGYTF.